The present TCR beta chain was sequenced within a study of T cell responses to AZD1222 COVID-19 vaccine. Regarding the study as a whole: Spike-specific TCR breadth and depth rose after two AZD1222 doses.

The length of the CDR3 is 10 residues. V shed 7 bases and J shed 8 bases, with 8 bases lying between them. Germline assignment: CDR1 SGDLS and CDR2 YYNGEE. Regarding this clone: The antigen is unknown.

The assay was immunoSEQ multiplex PCR, and TCRdb's table has in-frame clones only and misses some. Counted here are 150,000 to 200,000 clones, around 86% occurring once; the ten biggest clones make up 2.5% to 3%. The sample here was peripheral blood, taken on day 0 of MenACWY control vaccination. The sequence was collected from an adult in good health. The V gene is TRBV9, the J gene TRBJ2-3; D perhaps matches TRBD2 (6 bases). The CDR3 here is CASGGATQYF. CDR3 bases: TGTGCCAGCGGAGGGGCTACGCAGTATTTT.